The source of this TCR beta chain is a study of patients and donors after allogeneic stem cell transplantation. TCRdb fed the RT-PCR reads into MiXCR, producing one record per CDR3 protein. The sample has 84,000 or so distinct CDR3 sequences, roughly 50% seen once. Germline V gives CDR1 MNHEY, CDR2 SVGAGI. The CDR3 consists of 17 residues. V gave up 0 bases and J gave up 3 bases, with 18 bases separating them. The specimen was blood, either unsorted or a sorted T cell fraction (not recorded which). The clonotype was recovered from a human donor who was either an allogeneic HSCT recipient or a stem cell or donor lymphocyte infusion donor (not recorded which). It is not recorded whose cells these are; they may come from a transplant donor. The chain employs TRBV6-5 and TRBJ2-7; D perhaps matches TRBD2 (6 bases). The CDR3 spells CASSYSRTPGGFYEQYF. CDR3 nucleotides: TGTGCCAGCAGTTACTCGCGTACCCCCGGGGGTTTCTACGAGCAGTACTTC.